The clone carrying this T cell receptor beta chain was picked up many times. This sample is drawn from a study of prognosis after radiotherapy for stage I lung cancer. From germline, CDR1 is MNHNS and CDR2 SASEGT. Trimming took 6 bases from V and 4 from J, leaving 15 bases between them. This CDR3 has 14 residues. CDR3 of TCR beta was amplified from genomic DNA via a two-round multiplex PCR. First-round PCR amplification was performed with primers specific to each TRBV and TRBJ gene. In TCRdb, the multiplex PCR reads were re-called with MiXCR into one record per CDR3 protein. The table shows around 31,000 distinct CDR3 sequences, with under 35% occurring only once.

This sequence originates from a donor aged 50 or older with non-small cell lung cancer. The input for sequencing was PBMCs, taken before or after stereotactic body radiation therapy (not recorded which). The V gene is TRBV6-1, the J gene TRBJ2-5, with a possible D match to TRBD2 (5 bases). DNA for the CDR3: TGTGCCAGCAGGTTACGGGGAAAGGGAGAGACCCAGTACTTC. Its translation is CASRLRGKGETQYF.